Each of the 3 T cell receptor beta chains below was sequenced from the same sample in a study of blood T cell repertoires in COVID-19. Libraries were prepared by immunoSEQ multiplex PCR; TCRdb keeps only in-frame clonotypes and omits some of them. The profile shows about 150,000 clones, roughly 74% of them singletons. The sequenced sample consisted of peripheral blood. These receptors came from an elderly woman with acute or convalescent COVID-19.

This chain links TRBV28 with TRBJ1-1; possibly TRBD1 for D (6 bases). V was clipped by 4 bases and J by 1 base, with 7 bases between them. The germline gives CDR1 MDHEN, CDR2 SYDVKM. The CDR3 totals 13 residues. In nucleotides, the CDR3 is TGTGCCAGCAGTTCGGGACAGAACACTGAAGCTTTCTTT. Its protein is CASSSGQNTEAFF. Filled out from reference TRBV28 and TRBJ1-1, the complete variable domain reads DVKVTQSSRYLVKRTGEKVFLECVQDMDHENMFWYRQDPGLGLRLIYFSYDVKMKEKGDIPEGYSVSREKKERFSLILESASTNQTSMYLCASSSGQNTEAFFGQGTRLTVV.

The chain combines TRBV6-1 with TRBJ1-5, with D possibly TRBD1 on 6 matching bases. The CDR3 is 14 amino acids. Germline V gives CDR1 MNHNS, CDR2 SASEGT. Trimming took 1 base from V and 11 from J, leaving 15 bases between them. The CDR3 coding sequence is TGTGCCAGCAGTGAAGTTCCAGGGGAAGGAGCCCAGCATTTT. It translates to CASSEVPGEGAQHF.

The genes are TRBV6-6 and TRBJ1-5; TRBD1 might be the D (6 bases). CDR3 length: 14 residues. Trimming removed 11 bases at V and 2 bases at J, with 16 bases between. The germline gives CDR1 MNHNY, CDR2 SVGAGI (reference sequence). The CDR3 loop is CAAAPGVGNQPQHF. The CDR3 nucleotides are TGTGCCGCGGCGCCAGGGGTGGGCAATCAGCCCCAGCATTTT.